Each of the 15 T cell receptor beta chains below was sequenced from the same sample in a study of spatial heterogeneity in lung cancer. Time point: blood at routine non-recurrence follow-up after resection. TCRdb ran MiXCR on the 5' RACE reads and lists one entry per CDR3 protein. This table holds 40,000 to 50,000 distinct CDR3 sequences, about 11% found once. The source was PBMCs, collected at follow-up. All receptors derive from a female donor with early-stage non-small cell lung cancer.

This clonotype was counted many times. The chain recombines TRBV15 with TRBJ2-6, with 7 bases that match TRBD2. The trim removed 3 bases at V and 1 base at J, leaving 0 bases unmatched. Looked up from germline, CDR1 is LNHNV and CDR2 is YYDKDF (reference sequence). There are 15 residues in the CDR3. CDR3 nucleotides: TGTGCCACCAGCAGCGGGGGGTCTGGGGCCAACGTCCTGACTTTC. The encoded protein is CATSSGGSGANVLTF. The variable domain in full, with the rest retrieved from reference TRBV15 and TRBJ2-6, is DAMVIQNPRYQVTQFGKPVTLSCSQTLNHNVMYWYQQKSSQAPKLLFHYYDKDFNNEADTPDNFQSRRPNTSFCFLDIRSPGLGDTAMYLCATSSGGSGANVLTFGAGSRLTVL.

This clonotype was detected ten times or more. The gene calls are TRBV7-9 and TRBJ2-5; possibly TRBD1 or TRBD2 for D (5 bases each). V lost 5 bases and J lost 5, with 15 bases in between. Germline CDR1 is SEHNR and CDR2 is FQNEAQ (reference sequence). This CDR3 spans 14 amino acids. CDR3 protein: CASSLWDGVETQYF. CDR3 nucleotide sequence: TGTGCCAGCAGCCTATGGGACGGCGTGGAGACCCAGTACTTC.

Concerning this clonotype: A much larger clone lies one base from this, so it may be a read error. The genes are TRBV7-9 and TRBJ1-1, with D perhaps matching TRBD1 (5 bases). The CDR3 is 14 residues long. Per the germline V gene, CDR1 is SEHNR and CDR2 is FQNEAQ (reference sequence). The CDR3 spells CVSSPSGRITEAFF. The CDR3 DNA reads TGTGTCAGCAGCCCCTCAGGGCGGATCACTGAAGCTTTCTTT.

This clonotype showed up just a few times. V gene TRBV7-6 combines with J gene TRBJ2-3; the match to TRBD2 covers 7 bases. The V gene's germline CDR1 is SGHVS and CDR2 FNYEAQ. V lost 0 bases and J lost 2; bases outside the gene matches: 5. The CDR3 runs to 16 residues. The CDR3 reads CASSLANRGDTDTQYF. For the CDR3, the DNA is TGTGCCAGCAGCTTAGCCAACCGGGGGGACACAGATACGCAGTATTTT. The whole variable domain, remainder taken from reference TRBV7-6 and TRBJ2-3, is GAGVSQSPRYKVTKRGQDVALRCDPISGHVSLYWYRQALGQGPEFLTYFNYEAQQDKSGLPNDRFSAERPEGSISTLTIQRTEQRDSAMYRCASSLANRGDTDTQYFGPGTRLTVL.

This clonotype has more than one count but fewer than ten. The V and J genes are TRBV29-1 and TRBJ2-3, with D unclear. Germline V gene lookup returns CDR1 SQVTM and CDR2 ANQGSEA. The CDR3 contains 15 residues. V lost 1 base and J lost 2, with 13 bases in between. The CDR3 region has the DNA TGCAGCGTTGAAGGATATGGGCGTTACACAGATACGCAGTATTTT. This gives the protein CSVEGYGRYTDTQYF.

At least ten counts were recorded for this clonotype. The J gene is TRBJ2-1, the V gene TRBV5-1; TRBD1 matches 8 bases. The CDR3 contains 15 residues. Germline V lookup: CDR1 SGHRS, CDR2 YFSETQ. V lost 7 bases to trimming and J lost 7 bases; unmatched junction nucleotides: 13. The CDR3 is CASVVGQGAENEQFF. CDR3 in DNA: TGCGCCAGCGTCGTCGGGCAGGGGGCAGAGAATGAGCAGTTCTTC.

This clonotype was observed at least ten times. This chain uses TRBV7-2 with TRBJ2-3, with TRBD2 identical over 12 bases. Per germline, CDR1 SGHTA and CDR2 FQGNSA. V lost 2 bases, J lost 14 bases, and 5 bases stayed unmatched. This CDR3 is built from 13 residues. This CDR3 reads CASSLSSGGAGYF. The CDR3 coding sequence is TGTGCCAGCAGCTTATCTAGCGGGGGGGCAGGGTATTTT.

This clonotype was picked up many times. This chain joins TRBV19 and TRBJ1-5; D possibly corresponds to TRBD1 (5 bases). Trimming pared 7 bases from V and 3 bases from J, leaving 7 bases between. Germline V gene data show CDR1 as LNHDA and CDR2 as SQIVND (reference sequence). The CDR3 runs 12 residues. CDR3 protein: CASIGTNQPQHF. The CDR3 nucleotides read TGTGCCAGTATAGGGACCAATCAGCCCCAGCATTTT.

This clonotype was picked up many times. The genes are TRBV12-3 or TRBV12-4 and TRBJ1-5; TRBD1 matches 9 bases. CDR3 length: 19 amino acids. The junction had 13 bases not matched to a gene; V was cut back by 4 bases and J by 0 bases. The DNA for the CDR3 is TGTGCCAGCAGTTACTACGGGACAGGGCCAGCTTATAGCAATCAGCCCCAGCATTTT. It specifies CASSYYGTGPAYSNQPQHF.

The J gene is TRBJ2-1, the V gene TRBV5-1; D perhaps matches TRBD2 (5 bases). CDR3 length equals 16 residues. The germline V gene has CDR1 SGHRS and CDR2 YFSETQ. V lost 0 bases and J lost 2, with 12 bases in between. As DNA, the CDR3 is TGCGCCAGCAGCTTGGTATCGGGGAGCGCCTACAATGAGCAGTTCTTC. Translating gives CASSLVSGSAYNEQFF.

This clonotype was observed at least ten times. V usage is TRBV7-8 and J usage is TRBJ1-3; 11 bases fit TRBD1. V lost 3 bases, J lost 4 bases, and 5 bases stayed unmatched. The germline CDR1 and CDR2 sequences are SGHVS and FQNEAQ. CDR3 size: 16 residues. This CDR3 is CASSFRTGGRGNTIYF. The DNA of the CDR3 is TGTGCCAGCAGCTTCCGGACAGGGGGCCGGGGAAACACCATATATTTT.

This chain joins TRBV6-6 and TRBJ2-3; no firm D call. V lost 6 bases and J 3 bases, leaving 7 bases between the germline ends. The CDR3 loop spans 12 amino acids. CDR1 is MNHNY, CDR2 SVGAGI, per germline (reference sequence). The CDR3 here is CASRSGTDTQYF. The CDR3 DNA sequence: TGTGCCAGCAGGTCTGGGACAGATACGCAGTATTTT.

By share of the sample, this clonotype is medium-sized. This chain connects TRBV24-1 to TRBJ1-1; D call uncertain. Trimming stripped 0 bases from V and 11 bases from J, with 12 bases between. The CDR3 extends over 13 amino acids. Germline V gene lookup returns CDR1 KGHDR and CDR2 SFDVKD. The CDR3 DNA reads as TGTGCCACCAGTGATTTGCAGAAGGGAGAGGCTTTCTTT. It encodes CATSDLQKGEAFF.

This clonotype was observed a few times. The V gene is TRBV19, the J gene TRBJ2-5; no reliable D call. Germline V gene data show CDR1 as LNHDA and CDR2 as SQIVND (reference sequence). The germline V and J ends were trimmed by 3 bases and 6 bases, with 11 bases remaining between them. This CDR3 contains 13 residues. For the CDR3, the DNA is TGTGCCAGTAGTATTTCTGCAGGAAAGACCCAGTACTTC. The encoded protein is CASSISAGKTQYF.

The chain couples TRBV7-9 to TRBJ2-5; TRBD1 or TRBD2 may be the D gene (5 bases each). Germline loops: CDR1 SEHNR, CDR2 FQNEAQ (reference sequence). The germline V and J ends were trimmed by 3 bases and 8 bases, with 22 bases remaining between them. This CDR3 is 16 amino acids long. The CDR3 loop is CASSFATGTPYSTQYF. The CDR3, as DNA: TGTGCCAGCAGCTTTGCTACCGGGACCCCCTATAGCACCCAGTACTTC. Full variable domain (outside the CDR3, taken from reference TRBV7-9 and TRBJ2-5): DTGVSQNPRHKITKRGQNVTFRCDPISEHNRLYWYRQTLGQGPEFLTYFQNEAQLEKSRLLSDRFSAERPKGSFSTLEIQRTEQGDSAMYLCASSFATGTPYSTQYFGPGTRLLVL.